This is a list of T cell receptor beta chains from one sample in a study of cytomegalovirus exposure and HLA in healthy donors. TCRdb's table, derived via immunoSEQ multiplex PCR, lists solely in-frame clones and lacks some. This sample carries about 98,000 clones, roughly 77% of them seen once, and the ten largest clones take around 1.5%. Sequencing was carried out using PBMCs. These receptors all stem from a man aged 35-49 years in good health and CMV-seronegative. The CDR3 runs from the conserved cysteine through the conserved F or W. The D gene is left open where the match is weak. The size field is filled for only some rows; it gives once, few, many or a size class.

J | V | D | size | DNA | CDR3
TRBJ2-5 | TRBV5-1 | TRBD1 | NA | TGCGCCAGCAGAGAAAGGACAGGGGAGACCCAGTACTTC | CASRERTGETQYF
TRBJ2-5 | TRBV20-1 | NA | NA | TGCAGTGCTTACGCGTTTGAGACCCAGTACTTC | CSAYAFETQYF
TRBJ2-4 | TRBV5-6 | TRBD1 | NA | TGTGCCAGCAGCAGACCGGGACAGCCGAAAAACATTCAGTACTTC | CASSRPGQPKNIQYF
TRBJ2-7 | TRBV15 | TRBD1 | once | TGTGCCACCAGCAGAGGGACAGGGCTTCTAAGTTACGAGCAGTACTTC | CATSRGTGLLSYEQYF
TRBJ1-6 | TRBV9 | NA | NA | TGTGCCAGCAGCGTAGACCCGAACAGCTCCTATAATTCACCCCTCCACTTT | CASSVDPNSSYNSPLHF
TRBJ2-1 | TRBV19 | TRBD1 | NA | TGTGCCAGTAGCCACTACCGGGACAGGGTCGACAATGAGCAGTTCTTC | CASSHYRDRVDNEQFF
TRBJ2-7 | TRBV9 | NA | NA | TGTGCCAGCAGCGTAGTGGGGGGTTACGAGCAGTACTTC | CASSVVGGYEQYF
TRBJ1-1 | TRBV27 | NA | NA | TGTGCCAGCAGTCCGGACACATTCTCTATGAACACTGAAGCTTTCTTT | CASSPDTFSMNTEAFF
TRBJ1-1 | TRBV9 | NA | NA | TGTGCCAGCAGCGGGGCGACTAGAGCTGAAGCTTTCTTT | CASSGATRAEAFF
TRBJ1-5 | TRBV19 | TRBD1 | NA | TGTGCCAGTAGTCAAAGGACAGGGCGTCAGCCCCAGCATTTT | CASSQRTGRQPQHF
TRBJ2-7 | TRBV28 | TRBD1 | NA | TGTGCCAGTCAGAGACCAGGGGGCTACGAGCAGTACTTC | CASQRPGGYEQYF
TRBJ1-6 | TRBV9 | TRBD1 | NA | TGTGCCAGCAGCGCAGGACAGGGAAACAATTCACCCCTCCACTTT | CASSAGQGNNSPLHF
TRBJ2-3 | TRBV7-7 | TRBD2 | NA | TGTGCCAGCTCCGGCGGGGGGATTACAGATACGCAGTATTTT | CASSGGGITDTQYF
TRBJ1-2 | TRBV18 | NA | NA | TGTGCCAGCTCGCAGGGCAGGAGTACTAACTATGGCTACACCTTC | CASSQGRSTNYGYTF
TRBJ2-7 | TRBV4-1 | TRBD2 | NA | TGCGCCAGCAGCCAAGTAGCGGGGGAGGTCTCCTACGAGCAGTACTTC | CASSQVAGEVSYEQYF
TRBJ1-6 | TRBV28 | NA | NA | TGTGCCAGCAGTTATACAGGGAGTAATTCACCCCTCCACTTT | CASSYTGSNSPLHF
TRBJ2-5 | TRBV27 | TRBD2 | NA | TGTGCCAGCAGACCCCAAGGGGCGGGAGGGACCCAGTACTTC | CASRPQGAGGTQYF
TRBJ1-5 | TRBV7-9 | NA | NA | TGTGCCAGCAGCTTACATAGCAATCAGCCCCAGCATTTT | CASSLHSNQPQHF
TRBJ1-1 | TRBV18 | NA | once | TGTGCCAGCTCACCAGCAACTGGGCAGCCCACTGAAGCTTTCTTT | CASSPATGQPTEAFF
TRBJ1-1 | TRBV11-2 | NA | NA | TGTGCCAGCAGCCCCTGGGAGGCGACCGGATCTTTCTTT | CASSPWEATGSFF
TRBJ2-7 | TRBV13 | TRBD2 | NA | TGTGCCAGCAGCATTGAAGAGCGGGGGGTTACCACCTACGAGCAGTACTTC | CASSIEERGVTTYEQYF
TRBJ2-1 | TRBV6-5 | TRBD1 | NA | TGTGCCAGCAAAACAGGGGGCGAATACAATGAGCAGTTCTTC | CASKTGGEYNEQFF